The rows below give T cell receptor beta chains drawn from one sample of a study of cytomegalovirus exposure and HLA in healthy donors. Produced via immunoSEQ multiplex PCR; TCRdb's table is partial and in-frame only. There are 100,000 or so clones in the sample; 83% occur only once, and 5% to 6.5% lies in the top ten. The material sequenced was PBMCs. The receptors originated from a man between 18 and 35 years old in good health and CMV-seronegative. Both conserved end residues are part of each CDR3. Fields, in order: J gene, clone size, V gene, D gene, CDR3 protein, CDR3 DNA. D genes are given only for firm matches. The size of a clone is reported for some rows only, either as once, few or many, or as a class for expanded clones.

J gene: TRBJ2-3; clone size: few; V gene: TRBV6-5; D gene: TRBD1; CDR3 protein: CASSDGQGGTDTQYF; CDR3 DNA: TGTGCCAGCAGCGATGGACAGGGGGGGACAGATACGCAGTATTTT
J gene: TRBJ1-1; clone size: .; V gene: TRBV12-5; D gene: .; CDR3 protein: CASEENTEAFF; CDR3 DNA: TGTGCTAGCGAGGAGAACACTGAAGCTTTCTTT
J gene: TRBJ1-2; clone size: .; V gene: TRBV7-2; D gene: .; CDR3 protein: CASSSGWADGYTF; CDR3 DNA: TGTGCCAGCAGCTCTGGATGGGCTGATGGCTACACCTTC
J gene: TRBJ2-2; clone size: .; V gene: TRBV7-6; D gene: TRBD1; CDR3 protein: CASSSVRGRTGELFF; CDR3 DNA: TGTGCCAGCAGTTCGGTCAGGGGGCGCACCGGGGAGCTGTTTTTT
J gene: TRBJ2-3; clone size: .; V gene: TRBV10-3; D gene: TRBD1; CDR3 protein: CAMSPGQRPTDTQYF; CDR3 DNA: TGTGCCATGTCTCCGGGACAGAGACCCACAGATACGCAGTATTTT
J gene: TRBJ1-1; clone size: few; V gene: TRBV6-5; D gene: .; CDR3 protein: CASRREVTEAFF; CDR3 DNA: TGTGCCAGCAGAAGGGAGGTCACTGAAGCTTTCTTT
J gene: TRBJ2-7; clone size: .; V gene: TRBV28; D gene: TRBD2; CDR3 protein: CASIAGSTYEQYF; CDR3 DNA: TGTGCCAGCATAGCGGGATCGACCTACGAGCAGTACTTC
J gene: TRBJ2-7; clone size: .; V gene: TRBV11-3; D gene: TRBD2; CDR3 protein: CASSSTSAREQYF; CDR3 DNA: TGTGCCAGCAGCTCTACTAGCGCTCGGGAGCAGTACTTC
J gene: TRBJ1-2; clone size: .; V gene: TRBV6-5; D gene: .; CDR3 protein: CASSYGQPNYGYTF; CDR3 DNA: TGTGCCAGCAGTTACGGACAGCCTAACTATGGCTACACCTTC
J gene: TRBJ2-7; clone size: .; V gene: TRBV19; D gene: TRBD2; CDR3 protein: CATQSSGGSYEQYF; CDR3 DNA: TGTGCCACCCAGTCTAGCGGGGGCTCCTACGAGCAGTACTTC
J gene: TRBJ1-2; clone size: .; V gene: TRBV6-1; D gene: .; CDR3 protein: CASSEQTGRANGYTF; CDR3 DNA: TGTGCCAGCAGTGAGCAGACAGGACGGGCTAATGGCTACACCTTC
J gene: TRBJ1-5; clone size: .; V gene: TRBV7-2; D gene: TRBD1; CDR3 protein: CASSYPGTGGGRQPQHF; CDR3 DNA: TGTGCCAGCAGCTATCCCGGGACAGGGGGCGGTCGTCAGCCCCAGCATTTT
J gene: TRBJ2-1; clone size: .; V gene: TRBV6-6; D gene: .; CDR3 protein: CASSYLDTAGEQFF; CDR3 DNA: TGTGCCAGCAGTTACCTCGACACCGCGGGTGAGCAGTTCTTC
J gene: TRBJ1-5; clone size: .; V gene: TRBV21-1; D gene: .; CDR3 protein: CASSMDRGPSSCMESNQPQHF; CDR3 DNA: TGTGCCAGCAGCATGGACAGGGGTCCCTCTTCGTGTATGGAAAGCAATCAGCCCCAGCATTTT
J gene: TRBJ2-7; clone size: .; V gene: TRBV15; D gene: TRBD2; CDR3 protein: CATSGGRAYEQYF; CDR3 DNA: TGTGCCACCAGCGGCGGGAGGGCCTACGAGCAGTACTTC
J gene: TRBJ1-1; clone size: once; V gene: TRBV6-6; D gene: TRBD1; CDR3 protein: CASSYLGQAEEAFF; CDR3 DNA: TGTGCCAGCAGTTACTTGGGACAGGCGGAAGAAGCTTTCTTT
J gene: TRBJ2-7; clone size: .; V gene: TRBV4-1; D gene: TRBD2; CDR3 protein: CASSQTSGAPYEQYF; CDR3 DNA: TGCGCCAGCAGCCAGACTAGCGGGGCACCTTACGAGCAGTACTTC
J gene: TRBJ2-2; clone size: few; V gene: TRBV7-6; D gene: .; CDR3 protein: CASSLVSEAGELFF; CDR3 DNA: TGTGCCAGCAGCTTAGTCTCGGAGGCCGGGGAGCTGTTTTTT
J gene: TRBJ1-2; clone size: .; V gene: TRBV28; D gene: .; CDR3 protein: CASKEGVNYGYTF; CDR3 DNA: TGTGCCAGCAAGGAAGGGGTTAACTATGGCTACACCTTC
J gene: TRBJ2-1; clone size: .; V gene: TRBV12-2; D gene: .; CDR3 protein: CASRLGAGTGGVPILYNEQFF; CDR3 DNA: TGTGCAAGTCGCTTAGGCGCTGGGACAGGGGGCGTCCCGATCCTATACAATGAGCAGTTCTTC
J gene: TRBJ1-2; clone size: .; V gene: TRBV6-1; D gene: .; CDR3 protein: CASTLGRGANYGYTF; CDR3 DNA: TGTGCCAGCACACTAGGCAGGGGAGCTAACTATGGCTACACCTTC
J gene: TRBJ2-3; clone size: .; V gene: TRBV7-6; D gene: .; CDR3 protein: CASSPYRVEYSDTQYF; CDR3 DNA: TGTGCCAGCAGCCCTTACAGGGTGGAGTATTCAGATACGCAGTATTTT